Below are 3 T cell receptor beta chains sequenced from a single sample in a study of beta chain features in type 1 diabetes. Expressed TCRB transcripts were sequenced because the isolated RNA had all been reverse transcribed beforehand. Clones were sequenced by immunoSEQ multiplex PCR, and TCRdb holds only the in-frame ones, with some missing. The data show more than 300,000 clones, 8% seen once. Sequenced sample: central memory CD4+ T cells from blood. The receptors were gathered from a woman between 18 and 29 years old in good health.

This clone was counted only a few times. Other DNA sequences in this specimen translate into the identical CDR3. V is TRBV18 and J is TRBJ2-5; D is uncertain. Per germline, CDR1 KGHSH and CDR2 LQKENI. The CDR3 has 12 amino acids. Trimming took 3 bases from V and 1 from J, leaving 3 bases between them. CDR3 in amino acids: CASSPVQETQYF. The DNA for the CDR3 is TGTGCCAGCTCACCCGTCCAAGAGACCCAGTACTTC.

The rearrangement uses TRBV5-1 and TRBJ2-1; D gene ambiguous. Germline values: CDR1 SGHRS, CDR2 YFSETQ. This CDR3 comprises 14 residues. The V gene lost 2 bases and the J gene lost 8 bases, with 14 bases spanning the gap. The CDR3 here is CASSLGSFADEQFF. In DNA, the CDR3 is TGCGCCAGCAGCTTAGGTAGTTTCGCCGATGAGCAGTTCTTC.

This clone was seen a few times. The chain couples TRBV28 to TRBJ2-4, with TRBD1 identical over 10 bases. The CDR3 runs to 15 residues. Per the germline V gene, CDR1 is MDHEN and CDR2 is SYDVKM. Unmatched junction bases numbered 11, after V lost 6 bases and J lost 9 bases. The CDR3 sequence is CASSTGTGVMSIQYF. The CDR3, as DNA: TGTGCCAGCAGCACCGGGACAGGGGTTATGAGCATTCAGTACTTC. The whole variable domain, remainder taken from reference TRBV28 and TRBJ2-4, is DVKVTQSSRYLVKRTGEKVFLECVQDMDHENMFWYRQDPGLGLRLIYFSYDVKMKEKGDIPEGYSVSREKKERFSLILESASTNQTSMYLCASSTGTGVMSIQYFGAGTRLSVL.